The 23 T cell receptor beta chains below all came from one sample that was sequenced in a study of blood T cell repertoires in COVID-19. Some clones are missing from TCRdb's copy, which holds only in-frame ones; the method was immunoSEQ multiplex PCR. The table includes some 160,000 clones, roughly 84% detected once. Sequenced: peripheral blood. The receptors shown here come from a man between 70 and 80 years old with active or convalescent COVID-19.

This rearrangement joins TRBV5-4 to TRBJ2-2; D may be TRBD2 (6 bases). The CDR3 extends over 17 amino acids. Germline lookup yields CDR1 SGHNT and CDR2 YYREEE (reference sequence). Between the trimmed V and J ends, which lost 5 bases and 2 bases, there was a span of 19 bases. The DNA for the CDR3 is TGTGCCAGCAGGTCGGGACTCCAGCTAATCAACACCGGGGAGCTGTTTTTT. It translates to CASRSGLQLINTGELFF.

The chain links TRBV7-2 to TRBJ2-7, with TRBD2 matching 7 bases. The CDR3 runs to 13 residues. After removal of 3 bases from V and 5 bases from J, the junction contained 4 bases not matched to a gene. Germline CDR1 is SGHTA and CDR2 is FQGNSA. The CDR3 region has the DNA TGTGCCAGCAGCTTGCGGGAGTCCCACGAGCAGTACTTC. Encoded protein: CASSLRESHEQYF. The entire variable domain, with the rest obtained from reference TRBV7-2 and TRBJ2-7, is as follows: GAGVSQSPSNKVTEKGKDVELRCDPISGHTALYWYRQSLGQGLEFLIYFQGNSAPDKSGLPSDRFSAERTGGSVSTLTIQRTQQEDSAVYLCASSLRESHEQYFGPGTRLTVT.

The chain carries TRBV6-2 or TRBV6-3 and TRBJ1-5; the D is unclear. Germline values: CDR1 MNHEY, CDR2 SVGEGT. The CDR3 has 16 residues. Trimming left V 2 bases short and J 0 bases short, with 11 bases between. In DNA form, the CDR3 reads TGTGCCAGCAGTTACCCCCGACACCATAGCAATCAGCCCCAGCATTTT. Amino acids: CASSYPRHHSNQPQHF.

This clone was seen a few times. This sequence joins TRBV6-2 or TRBV6-3 and TRBJ2-7; 11 nucleotides match TRBD1. Trimming took 5 bases from V and 6 from J; bases not matched to a gene: 9. There are 15 residues in the CDR3. In germline, CDR1 is MNHEY, CDR2 SVGEGT. In DNA form, the CDR3 reads TGTGCCAGCAGTCCGGACAGGGGGCTTTTCTCCGAGCAGTACTTC. This codes for CASSPDRGLFSEQYF.

The chain has TRBV7-2 and TRBJ2-3, with 7 bases matching TRBD1. V lost 5 bases and J lost 3; bases outside the gene matches: 5. Germline V gene data show CDR1 as SGHTA and CDR2 as FQGNSA. The CDR3 runs 14 residues. DNA of the CDR3: TGTGCCAGCAGCCCGGGACAGCAGACAGATACGCAGTATTTT. Translation: CASSPGQQTDTQYF.

The V call is TRBV28, the J call TRBJ1-2, with D maybe TRBD1 (5 bases). The CDR3 totals 14 residues. Deletions cut 6 bases from V and 1 base from J, with 12 bases between. Germline V gene data show CDR1 as MDHEN and CDR2 as SYDVKM. CDR3 residues: CASSLTEINYGYTF. DNA of the CDR3: TGTGCCAGCAGCCTGACAGAGATTAACTATGGCTACACCTTC.

J is TRBJ2-5 and V is TRBV7-9; TRBD1 aligns across 10 bases. The CDR3 extends over 15 amino acids. Trimming removed 2 bases from V and 5 bases from J; junction bases left unmatched: 5. Germline V CDR1 and CDR2: SEHNR, FQNEAQ (reference sequence). The CDR3 region is CASSLRQGAGETQYF. CDR3 coding DNA: TGTGCCAGCAGCTTAAGACAGGGGGCTGGGGAGACCCAGTACTTC.

The chain recombines TRBV30 with TRBJ2-1; TRBD1 matches at 9 bases. CDR1 is GTSNPN, CDR2 SVGIG, per germline (reference sequence). Trimming cost V 2 bases and J 6 bases; bases outside gene matches: 8. CDR3 length: 15 amino acids. CDR3 amino acids: CAWSLGTGWANEQFF. The CDR3 DNA follows: TGTGCCTGGAGTCTCGGGACAGGGTGGGCCAATGAGCAGTTCTTC. Supplemented by reference TRBV30 and TRBJ2-1, the full variable domain reads SQTIHQWPATLVQPVGSPLSLECTVEGTSNPNLYWYRQAAGRGLQLLFYSVGIGQISSEVPQNLSASRPQDRQFILSSKKLLLSDSGFYLCAWSLGTGWANEQFFGPGTRLTVL.

The chain combines TRBV19 with TRBJ1-2, with a tentative D call TRBD1 (5 bases). The V end lost 8 bases, the J end lost 1 base, and 11 bases lay between the germline ends. CDR3 length: 13 residues. Germline V gives CDR1 LNHDA, CDR2 SQIVND (reference sequence). DNA of the CDR3: TGTGCCAGTCAGGGTCTAAGTAACTATGGCTACACCTTC. This sequence encodes CASQGLSNYGYTF.

The chain employs TRBV18 and TRBJ1-5, with 10 bases lining up with TRBD1. The V gene's germline CDR1 is KGHSH and CDR2 LQKENI. V lost 3 bases to trimming and J lost 4 bases; unmatched junction nucleotides: 9. The CDR3 runs to 17 residues. As DNA, the CDR3 is TGTGCCAGCTCACCTACAAGGGACAGGGGCGGGAATCAGCCCCAGCATTTT. Its translation is CASSPTRDRGGNQPQHF.

This chain links TRBV18 with TRBJ2-1, with D perhaps matching TRBD1 (5 bases). V lost 3 bases to trimming and J lost 15 bases, with 12 bases between them. Germline-derived CDR1 and CDR2 are KGHSH and LQKENI. The CDR3 length is 11 residues. The CDR3 protein is CASSPREGAFF. Here the CDR3 DNA reads TGTGCCAGCTCACCCAGGGAAGGGGCGTTCTTC. Drawing the rest from reference TRBV18 and TRBJ2-1, the complete variable domain is NAGVMQNPRHLVRRRGQEARLRCSPMKGHSHVYWYRQLPEEGLKFMVYLQKENIIDESGMPKERFSAEFPKEGPSILRIQQVVRGDSAAYFCASSPREGAFFGPGTRLTVL.

The rearrangement joins TRBV10-3 to TRBJ1-1; D unclear. V was pared by 2 bases and J by 5 bases, with 12 bases between. The CDR3 extends over 14 amino acids. Germline assignment: CDR1 ENHRY and CDR2 SYGVKD. CDR3 amino acids: CAISERGRLTEAFF. CDR3 nucleotide sequence: TGTGCCATCAGTGAGAGAGGTAGGCTGACTGAAGCTTTCTTT.

The rearrangement uses TRBV28 and TRBJ2-1; 7 nucleotides align to TRBD2. J lost 4 bases, V lost 2 bases, and 11 bases had no gene match. This CDR3 contains 17 residues. The germline gives CDR1 MDHEN, CDR2 SYDVKM. The CDR3 protein is CASSLGLGGSKYNEQFF. As DNA, the CDR3 is TGTGCCAGCAGTTTAGGTCTCGGCGGGAGTAAATACAATGAGCAGTTCTTC. The full variable domain, its missing parts supplied by reference TRBV28 and TRBJ2-1, is DVKVTQSSRYLVKRTGEKVFLECVQDMDHENMFWYRQDPGLGLRLIYFSYDVKMKEKGDIPEGYSVSREKKERFSLILESASTNQTSMYLCASSLGLGGSKYNEQFFGPGTRLTVL.

This clone was observed a few times. The chain recombines TRBV6-1 with TRBJ1-5; D remains unclear. V was trimmed by 1 base and J by 2 bases, leaving 12 bases between them. The CDR3 has 16 residues. From germline, CDR1 is MNHNS and CDR2 SASEGT. The CDR3: CASSEVLGRGNQPQHF. The DNA of the CDR3 is TGTGCCAGCAGTGAAGTTTTAGGGAGGGGCAATCAGCCCCAGCATTTT.

The sample holds a few counts of this clone. The chain links TRBV20-1 to TRBJ2-1, with 14 bases that match TRBD2. V dropped 3 bases and J dropped 5; count of bases not matched to a gene: 3. Germline V gene sequence: CDR1 DFQATT, CDR2 SNEGSKA (reference sequence). The CDR3 spans 15 residues. The CDR3 sequence is CSASQGLAGDNEQFF. The CDR3 DNA reads TGCAGTGCTAGTCAGGGACTAGCGGGGGACAATGAGCAGTTCTTC.

This clone was observed a single time. This rearrangement joins TRBV6-2 or TRBV6-3 to TRBJ2-2; 13 bases line up with TRBD2. The V and J ends lost 4 bases and 5 bases, in that order; junction bases with no gene match: 7. CDR1 and CDR2 (germline): MNHEY, SVGEGT. This CDR3 is 17 amino acids long. The CDR3 reads CASSLTSGGPRTGELFF. In DNA, the CDR3 is TGTGCCAGCAGTTTGACTAGCGGGGGGCCGCGGACCGGGGAGCTGTTTTTT.

The V gene is TRBV5-1, the J gene TRBJ1-4; perhaps TRBD1 as D (5 bases). Germline lookup yields CDR1 SGHRS and CDR2 YFSETQ. This CDR3 has 15 amino acids. V was shortened by 0 bases and J by 3 bases, with 9 bases between the two germline ends. In DNA form, the CDR3 reads TGCGCCAGCAGCTTGGTGCGGGGGGCTAATGAAAAACTGTTTTTT. As protein: CASSLVRGANEKLFF.

V gene TRBV15 combines with J gene TRBJ1-4; unclear D gene. V gave up 1 base and J gave up 8 bases, with 14 bases separating them. The CDR3 contains 15 residues. CDR1 LNHNV and CDR2 YYDKDF come from the germline V gene (reference sequence). The DNA for the CDR3 is TGTGCCACCAGCAGAGTCTTAGGACTTGGGGAAAAACTGTTTTTT. Protein sequence: CATSRVLGLGEKLFF. Full variable domain (rest looked up from reference TRBV15 and TRBJ1-4): DAMVIQNPRYQVTQFGKPVTLSCSQTLNHNVMYWYQQKSSQAPKLLFHYYDKDFNNEADTPDNFQSRRPNTSFCFLDIRSPGLGDTAMYLCATSRVLGLGEKLFFGSGTQLSVL.

The DNA for the CDR3 is TGTGCCAGCCGAGAAGGCTACACCTTC. It is translated as CASREGYTF. The chain has TRBV2 and TRBJ1-2; no definite D call. Trimming took off 8 bases at V and 8 bases at J, with 6 bases between the two ends. The germline V gene has CDR1 SNHLY and CDR2 FYNNEI. The CDR3 is 9 residues long.

V gene TRBV7-6 combines with J gene TRBJ1-3, with D maybe TRBD1 (5 bases). The germline V gene encodes CDR1 SGHVS and CDR2 FNYEAQ. The CDR3 consists of 16 residues. The V and J ends lost 1 base and 0 bases respectively, with 10 bases between them. The CDR3 bases are TGTGCCAGCAGCTTAGGTACAGGATCCTCTGGAAACACCATATATTTT. This codes for CASSLGTGSSGNTIYF.

The chain combines TRBV10-3 with TRBJ2-3; 7 positions agree with TRBD2. CDR3 length: 15 residues. The germline CDR1 and CDR2 sequences are ENHRY and SYGVKD. V lost 2 bases and J lost 5; bases outside the gene matches: 7. As DNA, the CDR3 is TGTGCCATCAGTGAGCCCGGTCTAGCGGAAGATACGCAGTATTTT. Its protein is CAISEPGLAEDTQYF.

The chain links TRBV20-1 to TRBJ1-1, with D hard to call. Deletions cut 6 bases from V and 5 bases from J, with 10 bases between. The CDR3 has 11 residues. Looked up from germline, CDR1 is DFQATT and CDR2 is SNEGSKA (reference sequence). Here the CDR3 DNA reads TGCAGTGCACCAGGCGGGACTGAAGCTTTCTTT. Encoded protein: CSAPGGTEAFF.

The rearrangement links TRBV6-2 or TRBV6-3 to TRBJ2-5; weak D call: TRBD1 (5 bases). This CDR3 contains 15 residues. V lost 2 bases and J 5 bases, leaving 15 bases between the germline ends. Germline CDR1 MNHEY, CDR2 SVGEGT. In DNA form, the CDR3 reads TGTGCCAGCAGTTACCCCGGACACCGGCGGGAGACCCAGTACTTC. Residues: CASSYPGHRRETQYF.